These 30 T cell receptor beta chains originate from one sample sequenced in a study of shared clonotypes between healthy human individuals (dated by TCRdb to the early 2020s). The library was built by means of the immunoSEQ multiplex PCR assay. What TCRdb holds here is the immuneACCESS table cut down to in-frame rearrangements. Part of the clones is not present; checked against another copy, under half of the missing clones reflect an unresolved V gene, and the others are unexplained. The sample profile shows around 2,000,000 clones; less than 95% of them were found once. More than 0.95% of the sample lies in the top ten. For the CD8 naive samples, CD45RO-negative cells were positively selected for CCR7, yielding a CD45RA+CCR7+ population from which TemRA cells were excluded. Source material: naive CD8+ T cells sorted from blood. This specimen's cell subset or site label, per the study, means: CD45RA+CCR7+. These receptors all come from a man aged 18 to 30 in good health.

This chain links TRBV19 with TRBJ2-7, with D perhaps TRBD2 (7 bases). Germline assignment: CDR1 LNHDA and CDR2 SQIVND (reference sequence). V dropped 8 bases and J dropped 1 base, with 12 bases sitting between them. This CDR3 has 13 residues. The CDR3, as DNA: TGTGCCAGTCAGGGGAGGGCTTCCTACGAGCAGTACTTC. The encoded protein is CASQGRASYEQYF.

The V gene is TRBV19, the J gene TRBJ2-5, with D unresolved. V lost 8 bases to trimming and J lost 0 bases, with 16 bases between them. Germline loops: CDR1 LNHDA, CDR2 SQIVND (reference sequence). This CDR3 contains 15 residues. Here the CDR3 reads CASSHAVTDQETQYF. The CDR3 nucleotides read TGTGCCAGTTCCCATGCGGTGACGGACCAAGAGACCCAGTACTTC. Full variable domain (rest looked up from reference TRBV19 and TRBJ2-5): DGGITQSPKYLFRKEGQNVTLSCEQNLNHDAMYWYRQDPGQGLRLIYYSQIVNDFQKGDIAEGYSVSREKKESFPLTVTSAQKNPTAFYLCASSHAVTDQETQYFGPGTRLLVL.

This chain links TRBV29-1 with TRBJ2-7, with D perhaps TRBD1 (7 bases). With 0 bases removed from V and 7 bases from J, the gap between germline ends came to 16 bases. This CDR3 comprises 14 residues. CDR1 is SQVTM, CDR2 ANQGSEA, per germline. In DNA, the CDR3 is TGCAGCGTTGAAGATAGAGAGGGGGCGGGGGAGCAGTACTTC. It yields the protein CSVEDREGAGEQYF.

The chain uses TRBV7-6 and TRBJ1-2, with 9 bases lining up with TRBD1. V was pared by 4 bases and J by 4 bases, with 7 bases of the junction left unmatched. CDR3 size: 15 residues. Germline V lookup: CDR1 SGHVS, CDR2 FNYEAQ. In DNA, the CDR3 is TGTGCCAGCAGCTCCAGCCTGACAGGGGGCTATGGCTACACCTTC. Protein: CASSSSLTGGYGYTF. The full variable domain, in which reference TRBV7-6 and TRBJ1-2 provide the parts outside the CDR3, is GAGVSQSPRYKVTKRGQDVALRCDPISGHVSLYWYRQALGQGPEFLTYFNYEAQQDKSGLPNDRFSAERPEGSISTLTIQRTEQRDSAMYRCASSSSLTGGYGYTFGSGTRLTVV.

The chain employs TRBV27 and TRBJ2-7; tentatively, D is TRBD1 or TRBD2 (5 bases each). The CDR3 extends over 16 amino acids. V gave up 0 bases and J gave up 2 bases, with 14 bases separating them. Per the germline V gene, CDR1 is MNHEY and CDR2 is SMNVEV (reference sequence). CDR3: CASSLSHGGPPYEQYF. In DNA form, the CDR3 reads TGTGCCAGCAGTTTATCTCATGGGGGACCCCCCTACGAGCAGTACTTC.

The chain joins TRBV5-6 to TRBJ2-1; TRBD2 matches at 7 bases. The CDR3 extends over 15 amino acids. The J segment lost 3 bases and the V segment lost 4 bases, leaving 7 bases of the junction unmatched. Per germline, CDR1 SGHDT and CDR2 YYEEEE. This CDR3 reads CASSPYGGYYNEQFF. The CDR3 region has the DNA TGTGCCAGCAGCCCCTACGGGGGGTACTACAATGAGCAGTTCTTC.

Comments on this clone: Different DNA sequences within this sample yield the same CDR3. J is TRBJ1-6 and V is TRBV5-6; D may be TRBD1 (6 bases). This CDR3 has 15 amino acids. CDR1 and CDR2 from the germline V gene are SGHDT and YYEEEE. Trimming removed 4 bases at V and 7 bases at J, with 15 bases between. The CDR3 protein is CASSLGGGSNSPLHF. The CDR3 bases are TGTGCCAGCAGCCTGGGAGGGGGATCGAATTCACCCCTCCACTTT.

The CDR3, as DNA: TGTGCCAGCAGTTTAAGGGGGGGGCGGTCCTACGAGCAGTACTTC. Protein: CASSLRGGRSYEQYF. This sequence joins TRBV27 and TRBJ2-7, with D possibly matching TRBD2 (7 bases). V gave up 2 bases and J gave up 1 base, with 12 bases separating them. The CDR3 consists of 15 residues. Germline V gene sequence: CDR1 MNHEY, CDR2 SMNVEV (reference sequence).

Only a few counts were recorded for this clone. V and J are TRBV7-6 and TRBJ1-1, with D unclear. V was clipped by 0 bases and J by 5 bases, with 16 bases between them. The V gene's germline CDR1 is SGHVS and CDR2 FNYEAQ. The CDR3 runs 16 residues. Here the CDR3 DNA reads TGTGCCAGCAGCTTAGCGTTAGGCGGGTCGTGGACTGAAGCTTTCTTT. This sequence encodes CASSLALGGSWTEAFF.

The V gene is TRBV18, the J gene TRBJ2-1, with 7 bases identical to TRBD2. The CDR3 covers 15 residues. Germline V gene data show CDR1 as KGHSH and CDR2 as LQKENI. J lost 0 bases, V lost 6 bases, and 5 bases had no gene match. CDR3 region: CASSIGGSSYNEQFF. DNA of the CDR3: TGTGCCAGCTCGATCGGGGGGAGCTCCTACAATGAGCAGTTCTTC.

Comment on this clone: This same CDR3 is encoded by further DNA sequences in the sample. This chain links TRBV7-9 with TRBJ1-1; D is possibly TRBD1 (6 bases). The CDR3 sequence is 11 residues long. Germline assignment: CDR1 SEHNR and CDR2 FQNEAQ (reference sequence). The V end was cut by 7 bases, the J end by 4 bases, with 7 bases between. This CDR3 reads CASTRGTEAFF. The CDR3 nucleotides read TGTGCCAGCACCAGGGGCACTGAAGCTTTCTTT.

This clone came up a few times. This rearrangement joins TRBV5-6 to TRBJ1-1, with TRBD1 as a possible D gene (5 bases). This CDR3 spans 12 amino acids. Trimming took 4 bases from V and 8 from J, leaving 12 bases between them. The germline CDR1 and CDR2 sequences are SGHDT and YYEEEE. The CDR3 spells CASSLDSSEAFF. The CDR3 DNA sequence: TGTGCCAGCAGCCTTGACAGCTCGGAAGCTTTCTTT.

The V gene is TRBV4-2, the J gene TRBJ1-4; D gene unclear. Per the germline V gene, CDR1 is LGHNA and CDR2 is YNFKEQ. The CDR3 runs 12 residues. Deletions cut 11 bases from V and 6 bases from J, with 13 bases between. CDR3 nucleotide sequence: TGTGCCCAAGACGGGGTTTATGAAAAACTGTTTTTT. Amino acid sequence: CAQDGVYEKLFF.

CDR3 in amino acids: CAISGSGGGYNEQFF. CDR3 in DNA: TGTGCCATCAGCGGGAGTGGCGGGGGGTACAATGAGCAGTTCTTC. This chain uses TRBV10-3 with TRBJ2-1; 8 bases are a match to TRBD2. V shed 6 bases and J 4 bases; nucleotides not matched to a gene: 8. The length of the CDR3 is 15 residues. Germline V CDR1 and CDR2: ENHRY, SYGVKD.

The chain recombines TRBV2 with TRBJ2-3; 8 bases are shared with TRBD1. J gave up 5 bases and V 7 bases, and 11 bases lay outside the gene matches. The length of the CDR3 is 15 residues. Germline CDR1 reads SNHLY; CDR2 reads FYNNEI. CDR3 region: CASKWTGSVGDTQYF. CDR3 sequence (DNA): TGTGCCAGCAAATGGACAGGGTCCGTAGGAGATACGCAGTATTTT.

V gene TRBV19 combines with J gene TRBJ2-1, with TRBD1 matching over 7 bases. This CDR3 comprises 12 residues. V shed 6 bases and J 10 bases; nucleotides not matched to a gene: 6. Germline CDR1 is LNHDA and CDR2 is SQIVND (reference sequence). The CDR3 DNA is TGTGCCAGTAGCACCGGGACAGTCGAGCAGTTCTTC. Translated: CASSTGTVEQFF.

In the case of this clone: Within the sample, other DNA sequences also encode this same CDR3. The rearrangement joins TRBV6-6 to TRBJ2-7; D may be TRBD2 (6 bases). Germline V gene sequence: CDR1 MNHNY, CDR2 SVGAGI (reference sequence). V was shortened by 4 bases and J by 7 bases, with 8 bases between the two germline ends. CDR3 length equals 11 residues. The CDR3 region has the DNA TGTGCCAGCAGTTTCGGAGGGGAGCAGTACTTC. This sequence encodes CASSFGGEQYF.

This chain links TRBV30 with TRBJ2-2; no reliable D call. Germline-derived CDR1 and CDR2 are GTSNPN and SVGIG (reference sequence). The CDR3 consists of 11 residues. The V end lost 5 bases, the J end lost 7 bases, and 8 bases lay between the germline ends. This CDR3 is CAWDNGGELFF. The DNA of the CDR3 is TGTGCCTGGGACAATGGCGGGGAGCTGTTTTTT.

The chain recombines TRBV7-9 with TRBJ2-5; 10 bases are a match to TRBD1. Trimming at V came to 2 bases and at J to 5 bases, leaving 5 bases not matched to a gene. The CDR3 contains 15 residues. Germline lookup yields CDR1 SEHNR and CDR2 FQNEAQ (reference sequence). The CDR3 coding sequence is TGTGCCAGCAGCTTAATCGGGGACAGGGGTGAGACCCAGTACTTC. Protein: CASSLIGDRGETQYF.

The chain combines TRBV18 with TRBJ2-3; D perhaps matches TRBD2 (6 bases). V was clipped by 0 bases and J by 5 bases, with 6 bases between them. CDR1 and CDR2 (germline): KGHSH, LQKENI. The CDR3 has 13 amino acids. The CDR3 reads CASSPPGGDTQYF. The CDR3 nucleotides read TGTGCCAGCTCACCACCGGGAGGAGATACGCAGTATTTT.

The genes are TRBV28 and TRBJ1-1; D remains ambiguous. This CDR3 is built from 16 residues. V was cut by 2 bases and J by 0 bases, with 13 bases left in between. The germline V gene encodes CDR1 MDHEN and CDR2 SYDVKM. The DNA of the CDR3 is TGTGCCAGCAGTTTAGGACGGATGTTCATGAACACTGAAGCTTTCTTT. Its protein is CASSLGRMFMNTEAFF.

This clone has a single count. The genes are TRBV6-6 and TRBJ2-7; 7 bases agree with TRBD1. This CDR3 is 12 amino acids long. The germline V gene encodes CDR1 MNHNY and CDR2 SVGAGI (reference sequence). The ends lost 8 bases at V and 2 bases at J; junction bases unmatched: 3. CDR3 nucleotide sequence: TGTGCCAGCGAGGGGGCTACCTACGAGCAGTACTTC. Its translation is CASEGATYEQYF.

This chain joins TRBV7-8 and TRBJ2-7, with 9 bases fitting TRBD1. This CDR3 is built from 14 residues. The V and J ends lost 11 bases and 2 bases, in that order; junction bases with no gene match: 10. The germline gives CDR1 SGHVS, CDR2 FQNEAQ. CDR3 in amino acids: CACAGTGRAYEQYF. DNA for the CDR3: TGTGCCTGCGCCGGGACAGGGAGGGCCTACGAGCAGTACTTC.

In its sample, this clone was seen once. This rearrangement joins TRBV11-2 to TRBJ2-1; 7 nucleotides agree with TRBD2. Germline CDR1 reads SGHAT; CDR2 reads FQNNGV. V shed 1 base and J 3 bases; nucleotides not matched to a gene: 3. The CDR3 runs to 15 residues. DNA of the CDR3: TGTGCCAGCAGCTTAGTGAGGGACTACTACAATGAGCAGTTCTTC. Translated: CASSLVRDYYNEQFF. The full variable domain, with the rest looked up from reference TRBV11-2 and TRBJ2-1, is EAGVAQSPRYKIIEKRQSVAFWCNPISGHATLYWYQQILGQGPKLLIQFQNNGVVDDSQLPKDRFSAERLKGVDSTLKIQPAKLEDSAVYLCASSLVRDYYNEQFFGPGTRLTVL.

V is TRBV29-1 and J is TRBJ2-7, with D perhaps matching TRBD2 (5 bases). Trimming cost V 6 bases and J 3 bases, with 15 bases left between them. The germline gives CDR1 SQVTM, CDR2 ANQGSEA. The CDR3 spans 13 residues. The CDR3 is CSVEDPLVYEQYF. For the CDR3, the DNA is TGCAGCGTGGAGGACCCACTGGTCTACGAGCAGTACTTC.

The rearrangement joins TRBV5-5 to TRBJ2-7; 8 nucleotides match TRBD1. CDR3 length equals 14 residues. V lost 1 base, J lost 3 bases, and 3 bases stayed unmatched. The V gene's germline CDR1 is SGHKS and CDR2 YYEKEE (reference sequence). CDR3 region: CASSLLQGGYEQYF. CDR3 nucleotide sequence: TGTGCCAGCAGCTTGTTACAGGGGGGCTACGAGCAGTACTTC.

The chain carries TRBV15 and TRBJ2-2; D ambiguous. CDR1 and CDR2 (germline): LNHNV, YYDKDF (reference sequence). Trimming took off 5 bases at V and 1 base at J, with 11 bases between the two ends. The length of the CDR3 is 15 residues. The CDR3 region has the DNA TGTGCCACCAGCTCCTCGACTTTGAACACCGGGGAGCTGTTTTTT. It translates to CATSSSTLNTGELFF.

The V call is TRBV7-9, the J call TRBJ1-3; 9 bases agree with TRBD1. CDR1 is SEHNR and CDR2 is FQNEAQ in the germline V gene (reference sequence). The CDR3 has 15 residues. Trimming took 7 bases from V and 4 from J; bases not matched to a gene: 8. The CDR3 DNA reads TGTGCCAGCAACCTACAGGGGGCCGAAGGAAACACCATATATTTT. Its protein is CASNLQGAEGNTIYF.

The sample holds one count of this clone. The V and J genes are TRBV9 and TRBJ2-3; tentative D call: TRBD2 (5 bases). CDR3 length: 14 residues. V gave up 3 bases and J gave up 0 bases, with 8 bases separating them. Germline CDR1 reads SGDLS; CDR2 reads YYNGEE. CDR3 coding DNA: TGTGCCAGCAGCGGCGGGTTAAGCACAGATACGCAGTATTTT. Protein sequence: CASSGGLSTDTQYF.

This clone was detected only once. The V call is TRBV19, the J call TRBJ1-1; D is ambiguous. The V end was cut by 3 bases, the J end by 2 bases, with 10 bases between. The CDR3 extends over 14 amino acids. Germline V gene sequence: CDR1 LNHDA, CDR2 SQIVND (reference sequence). CDR3 DNA sequence: TGTGCCAGTAGTATTATGGTGACCAACACTGAAGCTTTCTTT. Its translation: CASSIMVTNTEAFF.